These 16 T cell receptor beta chains were all obtained from the same sample, sequenced in a study of human T cells and chemical hapten exposure. The starting material, unfractionated whole blood, was used for total RNA extraction. TCRdb re-called the 5' RACE reads through MiXCR, storing one row per CDR3 protein. The sample records some 150,000 distinct CDR3 sequences, 3.5% to 5% being singletons. Receptors originate from a female donor in good health.

Many counts were recorded for this clonotype. The chain combines TRBV4-1 with TRBJ2-6; 9 bases fit TRBD1. V trimming: 3 bases; J trimming: 1 base; junction bases outside the gene matches: 4. This CDR3 is built from 17 residues. Germline V gene data show CDR1 as MGHRA and CDR2 as YSYEKL. The CDR3 protein is CASSHFGTGSGANVLTF. In DNA, the CDR3 is TGCGCCAGCAGCCATTTTGGGACAGGGTCTGGGGCCAACGTCCTGACTTTC.

This clonotype was detected a few times. This rearrangement joins TRBV3-1 to TRBJ2-3; TRBD2 agrees at 11 bases. Germline V lookup: CDR1 LGHDT, CDR2 YNNKEL (reference sequence). The trim removed 4 bases at V and 4 bases at J, leaving 7 bases unmatched. This CDR3 contains 16 residues. The CDR3 is CASSPSPSGGSDTQYF. CDR3 coding DNA: TGTGCCAGCAGCCCGTCTCCTAGCGGGGGGTCAGATACGCAGTATTTT.

Regarding this clonotype: A read error may explain this, as a much larger clone is one base away. The V call is TRBV10-3, the J call TRBJ1-2; 8 nucleotides align to TRBD1. The CDR3 is 13 residues long. Germline CDR1 is ENHRY and CDR2 is SYGVKD. The CDR3 region is CAIKQGVYYGYNF. The CDR3 bases are TGTGCCATCAAACAGGGGGTCTACTATGGCTACAACTTC.

Many counts were recorded for this clonotype. The chain couples TRBV4-3 to TRBJ1-6, with TRBD1 matching over 7 bases. Germline values: CDR1 LGHNA, CDR2 YSLEER. Germline trimming cut 2 bases from V and 7 bases from J; bases unmatched to any gene: 5. This CDR3 is 15 amino acids long. CDR3 nucleotide sequence: TGCGCCAGCAGCCAATCTGCAGGGGGGAATTCACCCCTCCACTTT. Its translation is CASSQSAGGNSPLHF.

Worth noting for this clonotype: One end of the junction does not line up with germline, which may come from a read error. The chain couples TRBV7-2 to TRBJ2-7, with 9 bases lining up with TRBD1. This CDR3 region has 18 residues. Germline CDR1 and CDR2: SGHTA and FQGNSA. Here the CDR3 reads CASSLADSGTGSSYEQYF. CDR3 sequence (DNA): TGTGCCAGCAGTTTAGCCGATTCCGGGACAGGGAGCTCCTACGAGCAGTACTTC.

This clonotype was counted at least ten times. This rearrangement joins TRBV5-1 to TRBJ2-5; D call uncertain. This CDR3 is 12 amino acids long. Trimming shortened V by 3 bases and J by 1 base, and 4 bases separated the two germline ends. The germline CDR1 and CDR2 sequences are SGHRS and YFSETQ. CDR3 bases: TGCGCCAGCAGCTCGACCCAAGAGACCCAGTACTTC. Translation gives CASSSTQETQYF.

The table lists this clonotype with many counts. The rearrangement links TRBV4-1 to TRBJ1-4; perhaps TRBD1 as D (6 bases). The CDR3 has 13 amino acids. Trimming removed 5 bases at V and 7 bases at J, with 11 bases between. Germline CDR1 MGHRA, CDR2 YSYEKL. As DNA, the CDR3 is TGCGCCAGCAGCTACCTACAGGGTGAAAAACTGTTTTTT. Its translation is CASSYLQGEKLFF.

This clonotype was seen repeatedly, ten times or more. This sequence joins TRBV5-1 and TRBJ2-3, with 12 bases identical to TRBD2. CDR1 is SGHRS, CDR2 YFSETQ, per germline. V dropped 0 bases and J dropped 1; count of bases not matched to a gene: 0. This CDR3 spans 16 amino acids. The CDR3 bases are TGCGCCAGCAGCTTGGGACTAGCGGGGGGCACAGATACGCAGTATTTT. This sequence encodes CASSLGLAGGTDTQYF.

Many counts were recorded for this clonotype. This chain links TRBV7-3 with TRBJ2-3, with 10 bases aligning to TRBD2. CDR3 size: 17 residues. Losses at the gene ends were 0 bases for V and 4 bases for J; bases not matched to a gene: 7. Per the germline V gene, CDR1 is SGHTA and CDR2 is FQGTGA. CDR3 nucleotides: TGTGCCAGCAGCTTAACGGCGAGCGGGGGGGCCGCAGATACGCAGTATTTT. The encoded protein is CASSLTASGGAADTQYF.

This clonotype was detected only a few times. V and J are TRBV7-9 and TRBJ2-7, with a possible D match to TRBD1 (5 bases). Germline V gene sequence: CDR1 SEHNR, CDR2 FQNEAQ (reference sequence). Trimming removed 1 base from V and 2 bases from J, with 21 bases in between. The CDR3 spans 18 residues. CDR3 in amino acids: CASSLVYRGQKNTYEQYF. The CDR3 bases are TGTGCCAGCAGCTTAGTGTACCGCGGACAAAAAAATACCTACGAGCAGTACTTC. The full variable domain, completed using reference TRBV7-9 and TRBJ2-7, is DTGVSQNPRHKITKRGQNVTFRCDPISEHNRLYWYRQTLGQGPEFLTYFQNEAQLEKSRLLSDRFSAERPKGSFSTLEIQRTEQGDSAMYLCASSLVYRGQKNTYEQYFGPGTRLTVT.

This rearrangement joins TRBV6-6 to TRBJ1-1; weak D call: TRBD1 (5 bases). V was shortened by 4 bases and J by 1 base, with 13 bases between the two germline ends. This CDR3 has 15 residues. Germline V gene lookup returns CDR1 MNHNY and CDR2 SVGAGI (reference sequence). The CDR3 spells CASSSRWGWNTEAFF. CDR3 bases: TGTGCCAGCAGTTCCCGGTGGGGGTGGAACACTGAAGCTTTCTTT.

This clonotype was recorded at least ten times. V and J are TRBV20-1 and TRBJ1-2; TRBD1 agrees at 12 bases. The ends lost 3 bases at V and 4 bases at J; junction bases unmatched: 3. Germline V gene data show CDR1 as DFQATT and CDR2 as SNEGSKA (reference sequence). The CDR3 runs to 14 residues. CDR3 sequence reads: CSASPGQGAYGYTF. CDR3 nucleotide sequence: TGCAGTGCTAGCCCGGGACAGGGGGCCTATGGCTACACCTTC.

This clonotype was detected only a few times. The gene calls are TRBV19 and TRBJ2-7, with unresolved D. Between the trimmed V and J ends, which lost 5 bases and 3 bases, there was a span of 23 bases. This CDR3 has 17 amino acids. CDR1 is LNHDA, CDR2 SQIVND, per germline (reference sequence). The CDR3: CASSPRSYRTANYEQYF. CDR3 bases: TGTGCCAGTAGTCCTCGATCCTACAGAACGGCAAACTACGAGCAGTACTTC.

Of note for this clonotype: A single base separates this from a much larger clone, so it may be a read error. The J gene is TRBJ2-7, the V gene TRBV2; TRBD1 might be the D (5 bases). Germline-derived CDR1 and CDR2 are SNHLY and FYNNEI. V was cut by 3 bases and J by 5 bases, with 11 bases left in between. This CDR3 is built from 13 residues. The CDR3 loop reads CASSDSKGDEQYF. In nucleotides, the CDR3 is TGTGCCAGCAGTGACTCCAAAGGGGACGAGCAGTACTTC.

The sample holds many counts of this clonotype. The chain uses TRBV6-6 and TRBJ1-2, with D possibly being TRBD1 (5 bases). V was cut by 4 bases and J by 1 base, with 10 bases left in between. This CDR3 comprises 14 residues. Germline loops: CDR1 MNHNY, CDR2 SVGAGI (reference sequence). For the CDR3, the DNA is TGTGCCAGCAGTTTCGACAGCGTTAACTATGGCTACACCTTC. Its protein product is CASSFDSVNYGYTF.

This clonotype was seen at least ten times. V is TRBV7-2 and J is TRBJ2-5, with TRBD2 matching over 13 bases. Germline V gene lookup returns CDR1 SGHTA and CDR2 FQGNSA. With 4 bases clipped from V and 1 base from J, the junction kept 9 bases outside the gene matches. The CDR3 covers 18 residues. In DNA, the CDR3 is TGTGCCAGCAGCTACCGACTAGCGGGGGGCCCTATCCAAGAGACCCAGTACTTC. Amino acids: CASSYRLAGGPIQETQYF.